The clone carrying this T cell receptor beta chain was recorded a few times. These data belong to a study of blood T cell repertoires in COVID-19. About the research overall: T cells, B-cell-depleted T cells, or PBMCs supplied cDNA or gDNA.

The table came from immunoSEQ multiplex PCR; TCRdb's copy has only in-frame clones and leaves some out. The table records hundreds of thousands of clones, 89% of them present only once. Participants were placed into cohorts based on the clinical history they reported. Germline CDR1 and CDR2: SNHLY and FYNNEI. The CDR3 is made up of 15 amino acids. The V gene lost 2 bases and the J gene lost 2 bases, with 12 bases spanning the gap. This clonotype was sampled from a woman aged 40 to 55 who had recovered from COVID-19. The chain has TRBV2 and TRBJ2-5; TRBD1 is a possible D gene (6 bases). Sequencing used PBMCs or T cells enriched from blood (not recorded which). The CDR3: CASSEFRGIQETQYF. CDR3 DNA: TGTGCCAGCAGTGAATTCAGGGGCATACAAGAGACCCAGTACTTC.